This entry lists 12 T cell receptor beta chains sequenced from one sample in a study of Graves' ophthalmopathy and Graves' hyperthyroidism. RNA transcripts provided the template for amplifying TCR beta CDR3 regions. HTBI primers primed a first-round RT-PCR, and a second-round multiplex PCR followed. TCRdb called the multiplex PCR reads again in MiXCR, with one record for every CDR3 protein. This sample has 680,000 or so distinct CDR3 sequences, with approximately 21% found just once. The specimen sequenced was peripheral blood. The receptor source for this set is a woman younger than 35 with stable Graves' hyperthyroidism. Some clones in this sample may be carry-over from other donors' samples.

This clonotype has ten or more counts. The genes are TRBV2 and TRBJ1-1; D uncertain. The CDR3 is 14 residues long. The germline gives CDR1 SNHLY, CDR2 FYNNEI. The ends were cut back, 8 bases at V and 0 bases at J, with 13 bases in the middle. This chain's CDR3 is CASSFADLNTEAFF. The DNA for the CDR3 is TGTGCCAGCTCCTTCGCGGATCTGAACACTGAAGCTTTCTTT.

The CDR3 nucleotides are TGTGCCACCAGTGATGAGGACTCCTACGAGCAGTACTTC. Translation: CATSDEDSYEQYF. The chain links TRBV24-1 to TRBJ2-7, with unresolved D. The ends were cut back, 3 bases at V and 0 bases at J, with 5 bases in the middle. CDR3 length: 13 amino acids. Per the germline V gene, CDR1 is KGHDR and CDR2 is SFDVKD.

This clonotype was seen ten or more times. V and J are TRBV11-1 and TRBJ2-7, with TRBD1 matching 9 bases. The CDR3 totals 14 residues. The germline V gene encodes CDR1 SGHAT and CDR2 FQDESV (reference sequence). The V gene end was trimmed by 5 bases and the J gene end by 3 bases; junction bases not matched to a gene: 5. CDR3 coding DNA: TGTGCCAGCAGCCCCGGACAGGGGAACTACGAGCAGTACTTC. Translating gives CASSPGQGNYEQYF.

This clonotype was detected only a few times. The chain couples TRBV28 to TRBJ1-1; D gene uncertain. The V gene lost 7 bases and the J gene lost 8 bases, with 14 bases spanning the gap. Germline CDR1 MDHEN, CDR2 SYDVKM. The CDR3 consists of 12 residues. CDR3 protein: CASKDSIPEAFF. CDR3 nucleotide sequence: TGTGCCAGCAAAGACTCGATCCCGGAAGCTTTCTTT.

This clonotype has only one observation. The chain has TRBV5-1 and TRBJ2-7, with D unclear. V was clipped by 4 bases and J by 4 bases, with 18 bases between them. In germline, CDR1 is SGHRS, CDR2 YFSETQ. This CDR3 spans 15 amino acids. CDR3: CASSRPGPGVYEQYF. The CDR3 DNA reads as TGCGCCAGCAGCCGCCCGGGTCCCGGAGTGTACGAGCAGTACTTC.

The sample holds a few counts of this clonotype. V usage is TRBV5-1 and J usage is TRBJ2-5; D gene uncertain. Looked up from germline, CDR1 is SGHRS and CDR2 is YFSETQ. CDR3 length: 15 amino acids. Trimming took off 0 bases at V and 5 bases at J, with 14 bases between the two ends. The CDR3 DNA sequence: TGCGCCAGCAGCTTGGCCAGGTTGGGGTGGGAGACCCAGTACTTC. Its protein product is CASSLARLGWETQYF.

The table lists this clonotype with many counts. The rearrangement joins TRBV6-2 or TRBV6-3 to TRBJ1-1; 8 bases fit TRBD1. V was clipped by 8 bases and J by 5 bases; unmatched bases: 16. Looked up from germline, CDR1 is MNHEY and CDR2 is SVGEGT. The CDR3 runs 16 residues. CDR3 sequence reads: CASGSRAGGHGTEAFF. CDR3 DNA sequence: TGTGCCAGCGGCTCCCGGGCAGGGGGCCATGGTACTGAAGCTTTCTTT.

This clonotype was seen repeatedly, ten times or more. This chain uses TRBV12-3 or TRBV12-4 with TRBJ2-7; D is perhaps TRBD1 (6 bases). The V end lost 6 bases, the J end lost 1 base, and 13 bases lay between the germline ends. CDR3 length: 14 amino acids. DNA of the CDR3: TGTGCCAGCAGCCCCCGGGACACTTCCTACGAGCAGTACTTC. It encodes CASSPRDTSYEQYF.

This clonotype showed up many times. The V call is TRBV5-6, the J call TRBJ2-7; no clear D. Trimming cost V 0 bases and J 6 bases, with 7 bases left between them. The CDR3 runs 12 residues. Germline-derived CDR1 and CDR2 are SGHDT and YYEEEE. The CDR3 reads CASSLDVGEQYF. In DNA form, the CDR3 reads TGTGCCAGCAGCTTGGACGTAGGCGAGCAGTACTTC.

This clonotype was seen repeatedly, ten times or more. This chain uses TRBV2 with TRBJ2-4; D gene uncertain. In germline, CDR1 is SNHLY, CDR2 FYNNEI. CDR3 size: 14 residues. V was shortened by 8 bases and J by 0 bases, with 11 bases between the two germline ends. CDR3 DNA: TGTGCCAGCCAAGCCCTACTAGCCAAAAACATTCAGTACTTC. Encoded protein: CASQALLAKNIQYF.

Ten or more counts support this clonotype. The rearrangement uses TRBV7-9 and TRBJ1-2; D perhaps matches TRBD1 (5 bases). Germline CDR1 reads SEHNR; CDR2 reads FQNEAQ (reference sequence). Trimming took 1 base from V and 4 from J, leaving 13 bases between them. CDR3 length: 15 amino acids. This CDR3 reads CASSLGARDFYGYTF. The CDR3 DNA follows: TGTGCCAGCAGCTTAGGGGCCCGGGACTTCTATGGCTACACCTTC.

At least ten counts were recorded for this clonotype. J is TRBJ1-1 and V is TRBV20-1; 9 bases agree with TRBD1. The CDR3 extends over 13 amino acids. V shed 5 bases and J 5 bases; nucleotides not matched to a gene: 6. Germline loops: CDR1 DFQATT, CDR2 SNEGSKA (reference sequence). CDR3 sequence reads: CSAYDRGGTEAFF. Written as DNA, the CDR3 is TGCAGTGCTTACGACAGGGGGGGTACTGAAGCTTTCTTT.